This TCR beta chain was sequenced for a study of blood T cell repertoires in COVID-19. Study information: PBMCs, B-cell-depleted T cells, or T cells provided the cDNA or gDNA that made up the material.

Germline trimming cut 4 bases from V and 0 bases from J; bases unmatched to any gene: 7. This CDR3 region has 16 residues. CDR1 and CDR2 from the germline V gene are KGHDR and SFDVKD. In the original processing: By means of reference gene primer amplification, nucleated cell counts were estimated. The repertoire was sequenced with immunoSEQ multiplex PCR; TCRdb's copy has only in-frame clones and lacks some. V, J and clone size reflect that table, while D and trimming were determined from the DNA. The table includes a few hundred thousand clones, 87% detected once. The chain couples TRBV24-1 to TRBJ1-2, with 7 bases lining up with TRBD1. This clonotype originated in a man between 18 and 29 years old with active or convalescent COVID-19. Sequencing input: peripheral blood. The CDR3: CATSENGQAPNYGYTF. The CDR3 region has the DNA TGTGCCACCAGTGAAAACGGACAGGCCCCTAACTATGGCTACACCTTC.